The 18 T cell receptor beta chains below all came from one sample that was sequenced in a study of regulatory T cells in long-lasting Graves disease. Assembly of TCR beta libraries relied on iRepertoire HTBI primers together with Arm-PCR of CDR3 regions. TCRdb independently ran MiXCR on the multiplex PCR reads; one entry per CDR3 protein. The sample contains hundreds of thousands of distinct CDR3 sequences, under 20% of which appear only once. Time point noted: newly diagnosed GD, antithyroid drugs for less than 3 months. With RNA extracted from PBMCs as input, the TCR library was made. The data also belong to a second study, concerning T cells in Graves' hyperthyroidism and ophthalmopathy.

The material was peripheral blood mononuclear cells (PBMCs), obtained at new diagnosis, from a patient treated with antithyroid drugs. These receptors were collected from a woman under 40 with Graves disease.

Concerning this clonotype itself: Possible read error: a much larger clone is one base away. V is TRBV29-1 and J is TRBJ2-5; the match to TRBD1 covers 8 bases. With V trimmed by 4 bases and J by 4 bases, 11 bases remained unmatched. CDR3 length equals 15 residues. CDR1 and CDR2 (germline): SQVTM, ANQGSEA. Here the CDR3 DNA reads TGCAGCGTTGCCCCCTTGACAGGGGTCGGAGAGACCCAGTACTTC. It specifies CSVAPLTGVGETQYF.

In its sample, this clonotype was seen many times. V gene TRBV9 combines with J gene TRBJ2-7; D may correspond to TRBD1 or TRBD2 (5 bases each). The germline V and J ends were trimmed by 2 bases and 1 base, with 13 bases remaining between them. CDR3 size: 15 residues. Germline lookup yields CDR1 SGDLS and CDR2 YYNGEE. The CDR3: CASSVAGTASYEQYF. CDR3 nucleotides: TGTGCCAGCAGCGTTGCCGGGACGGCATCCTACGAGCAGTACTTC.

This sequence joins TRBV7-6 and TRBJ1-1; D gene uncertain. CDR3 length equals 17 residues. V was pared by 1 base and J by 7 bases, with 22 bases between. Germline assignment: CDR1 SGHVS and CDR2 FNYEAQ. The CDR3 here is CASSLVGSQTSSHEAFF. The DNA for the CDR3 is TGTGCCAGCAGCTTAGTAGGCAGTCAAACCAGCAGCCATGAAGCTTTCTTT. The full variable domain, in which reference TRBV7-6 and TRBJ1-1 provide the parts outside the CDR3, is GAGVSQSPRYKVTKRGQDVALRCDPISGHVSLYWYRQALGQGPEFLTYFNYEAQQDKSGLPNDRFSAERPEGSISTLTIQRTEQRDSAMYRCASSLVGSQTSSHEAFFGQGTRLTVV.

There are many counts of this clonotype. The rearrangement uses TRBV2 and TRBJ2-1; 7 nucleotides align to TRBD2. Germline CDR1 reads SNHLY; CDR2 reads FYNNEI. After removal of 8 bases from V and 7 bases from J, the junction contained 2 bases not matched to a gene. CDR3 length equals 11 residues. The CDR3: CASSRENEQFF. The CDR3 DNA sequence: TGTGCCAGCTCGCGGGAGAATGAGCAGTTCTTC.

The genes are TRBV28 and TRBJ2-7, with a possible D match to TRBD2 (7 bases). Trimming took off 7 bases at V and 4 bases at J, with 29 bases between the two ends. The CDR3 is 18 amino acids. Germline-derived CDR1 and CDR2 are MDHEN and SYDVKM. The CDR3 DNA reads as TGTGCCAGCATGGGACGGGGGGCTTACGGGTTTCTGGCTTACGAGCAGTACTTC. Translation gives CASMGRGAYGFLAYEQYF.

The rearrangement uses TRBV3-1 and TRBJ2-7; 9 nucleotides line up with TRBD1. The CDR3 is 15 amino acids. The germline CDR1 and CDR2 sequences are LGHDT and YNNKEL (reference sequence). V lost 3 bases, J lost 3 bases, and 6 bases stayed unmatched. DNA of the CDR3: TGTGCCAGCAGCCAGGGGGGACAGGGATTCTACGAGCAGTACTTC. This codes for CASSQGGQGFYEQYF.

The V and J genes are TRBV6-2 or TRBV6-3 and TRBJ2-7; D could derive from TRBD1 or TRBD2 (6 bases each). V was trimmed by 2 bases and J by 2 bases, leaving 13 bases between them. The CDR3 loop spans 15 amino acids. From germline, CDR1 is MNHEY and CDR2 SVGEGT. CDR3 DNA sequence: TGTGCCAGCAGTTACGGCCGGGGGCCTACCTACGAGCAGTACTTC. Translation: CASSYGRGPTYEQYF.

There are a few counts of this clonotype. CDR3 in amino acids: CASSPTRSPSSTDTQYF. DNA for the CDR3: TGTGCCAGCAGCCCCACCCGAAGTCCCTCTAGCACAGATACGCAGTATTTT. This rearrangement joins TRBV7-3 to TRBJ2-3; D not resolved. The germline gives CDR1 SGHTA, CDR2 FQGTGA. The V end was cut by 5 bases, the J end by 0 bases, with 18 bases between. This CDR3 contains 17 residues.

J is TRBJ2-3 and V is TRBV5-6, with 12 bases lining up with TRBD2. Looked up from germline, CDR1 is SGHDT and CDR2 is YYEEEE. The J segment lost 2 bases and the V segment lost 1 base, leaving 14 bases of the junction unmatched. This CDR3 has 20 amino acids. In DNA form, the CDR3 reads TGTGCCAGCAGCTTGTTTACTAGCGGGAGGTCCCCTAGATTCACAGATACGCAGTATTTT. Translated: CASSLFTSGRSPRFTDTQYF.

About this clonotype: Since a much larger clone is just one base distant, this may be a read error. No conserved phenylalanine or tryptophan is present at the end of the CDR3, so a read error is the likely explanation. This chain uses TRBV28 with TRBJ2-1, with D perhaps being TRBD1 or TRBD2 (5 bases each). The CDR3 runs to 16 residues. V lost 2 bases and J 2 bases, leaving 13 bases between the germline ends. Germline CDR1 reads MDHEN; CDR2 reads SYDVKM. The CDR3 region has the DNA TGTGCCAGCAGTTTAGGTGGGGGACCTCCCTACAATGAGCAGTTCCTC. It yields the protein CASSLGGGPPYNEQFL.

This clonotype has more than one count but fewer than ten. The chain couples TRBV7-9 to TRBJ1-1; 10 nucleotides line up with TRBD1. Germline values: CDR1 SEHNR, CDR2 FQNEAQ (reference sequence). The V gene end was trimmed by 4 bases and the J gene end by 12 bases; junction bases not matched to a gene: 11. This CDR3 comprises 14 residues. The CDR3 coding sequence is TGTGCCAGCAGCTCGGATCCGACAGGGGGCTCGTCTTTCTTT. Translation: CASSSDPTGGSSFF.

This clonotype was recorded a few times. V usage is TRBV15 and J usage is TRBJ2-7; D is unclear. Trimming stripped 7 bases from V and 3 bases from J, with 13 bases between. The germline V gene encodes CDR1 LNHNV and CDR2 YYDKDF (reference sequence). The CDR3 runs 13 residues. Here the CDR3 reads CATTLAGHYEQYF. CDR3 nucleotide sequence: TGTGCCACCACCCTCGCAGGTCACTACGAGCAGTACTTC.

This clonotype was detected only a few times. CDR3 nucleotides: TGTGCCAGCAGCTTAGCTAGCCTCAATGAGCAGTTCTTC. Protein product: CASSLASLNEQFF. The chain carries TRBV11-2 and TRBJ2-1, with D perhaps TRBD2 (5 bases). Germline V CDR1 and CDR2: SGHAT, FQNNGV. Trimming shortened V by 1 base and J by 6 bases, and 7 bases separated the two germline ends. This CDR3 has 13 amino acids.

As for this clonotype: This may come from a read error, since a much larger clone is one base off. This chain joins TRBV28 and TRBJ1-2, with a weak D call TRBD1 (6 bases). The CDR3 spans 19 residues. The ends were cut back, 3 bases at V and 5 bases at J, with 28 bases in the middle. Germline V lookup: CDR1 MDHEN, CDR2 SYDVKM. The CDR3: CASSFHQRQAAASGYGYTF. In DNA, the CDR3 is TGTGCCAGCAGTTTCCACCAAAGACAGGCAGCCGCTTCGGGTTATGGCTACACCTTC.

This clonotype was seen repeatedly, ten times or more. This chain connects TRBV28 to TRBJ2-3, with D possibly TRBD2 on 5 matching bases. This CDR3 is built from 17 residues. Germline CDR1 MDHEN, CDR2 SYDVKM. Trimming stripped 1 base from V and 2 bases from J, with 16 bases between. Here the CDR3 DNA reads TGTGCCAGCAGTTTATTTCTCCTGAGGGATAACACAGATACGCAGTATTTT. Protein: CASSLFLLRDNTDTQYF.

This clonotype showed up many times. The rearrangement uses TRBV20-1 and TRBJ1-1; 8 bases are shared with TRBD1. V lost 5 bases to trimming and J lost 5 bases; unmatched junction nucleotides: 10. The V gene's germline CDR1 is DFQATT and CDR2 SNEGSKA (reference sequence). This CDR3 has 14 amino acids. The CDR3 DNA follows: TGCAGTGCTCCCCTAGACAGGGGTTGGACTGAAGCTTTCTTT. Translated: CSAPLDRGWTEAFF.

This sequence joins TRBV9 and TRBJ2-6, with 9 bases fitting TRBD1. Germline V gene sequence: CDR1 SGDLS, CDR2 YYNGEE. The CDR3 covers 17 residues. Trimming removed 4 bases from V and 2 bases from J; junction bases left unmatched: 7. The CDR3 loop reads CASSPDRGETGANVLTF. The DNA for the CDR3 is TGTGCCAGCAGCCCCGACAGGGGGGAGACTGGGGCCAACGTCCTGACTTTC.

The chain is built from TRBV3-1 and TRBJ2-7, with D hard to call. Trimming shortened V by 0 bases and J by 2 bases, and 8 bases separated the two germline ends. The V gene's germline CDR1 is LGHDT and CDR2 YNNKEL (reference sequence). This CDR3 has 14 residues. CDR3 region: CASSQDPTTYEQYF. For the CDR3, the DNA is TGTGCCAGCAGCCAAGACCCCACAACCTACGAGCAGTACTTC.